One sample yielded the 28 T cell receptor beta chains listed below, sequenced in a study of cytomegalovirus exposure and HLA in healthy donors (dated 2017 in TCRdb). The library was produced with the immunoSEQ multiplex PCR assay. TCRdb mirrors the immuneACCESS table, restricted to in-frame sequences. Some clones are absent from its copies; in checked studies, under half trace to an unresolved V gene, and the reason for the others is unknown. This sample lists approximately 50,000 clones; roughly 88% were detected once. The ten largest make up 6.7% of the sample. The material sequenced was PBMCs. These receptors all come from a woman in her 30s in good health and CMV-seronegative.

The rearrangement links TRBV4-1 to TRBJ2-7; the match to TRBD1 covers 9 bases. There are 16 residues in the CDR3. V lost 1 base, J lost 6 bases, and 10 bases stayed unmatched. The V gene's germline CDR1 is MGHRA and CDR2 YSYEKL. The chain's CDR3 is CASSQVLGTGSPEQYF. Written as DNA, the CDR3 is TGCGCCAGCAGCCAAGTTCTGGGGACAGGGTCCCCCGAGCAGTACTTC.

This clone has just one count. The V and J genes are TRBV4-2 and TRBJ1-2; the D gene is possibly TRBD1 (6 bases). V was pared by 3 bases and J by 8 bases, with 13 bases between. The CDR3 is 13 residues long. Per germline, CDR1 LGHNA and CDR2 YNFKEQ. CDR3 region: CASSHQGGYGYTF. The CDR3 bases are TGTGCCAGCAGCCACCAAGGGGGTTACGGCTACACCTTC.

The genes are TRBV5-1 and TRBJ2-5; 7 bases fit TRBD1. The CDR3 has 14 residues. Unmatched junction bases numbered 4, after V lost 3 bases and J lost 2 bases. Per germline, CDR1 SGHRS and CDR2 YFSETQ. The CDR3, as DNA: TGCGCCAGCAGCTCTGGACAGGTACAAGAGACCCAGTACTTC. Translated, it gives CASSSGQVQETQYF.

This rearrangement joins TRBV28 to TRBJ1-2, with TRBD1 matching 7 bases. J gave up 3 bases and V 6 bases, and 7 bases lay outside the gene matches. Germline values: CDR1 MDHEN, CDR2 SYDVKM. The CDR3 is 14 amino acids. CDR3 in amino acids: CASRIGGGDYGYTF. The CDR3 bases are TGTGCCAGCAGGATAGGGGGCGGGGACTATGGCTACACCTTC.

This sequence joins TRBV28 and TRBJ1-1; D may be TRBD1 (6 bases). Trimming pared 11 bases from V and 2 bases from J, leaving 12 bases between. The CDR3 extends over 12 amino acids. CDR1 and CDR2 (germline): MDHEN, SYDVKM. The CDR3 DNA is TGTGCCGGGGACACGGGAAACACTGAAGCTTTCTTT. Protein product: CAGDTGNTEAFF. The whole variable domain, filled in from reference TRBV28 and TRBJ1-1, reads DVKVTQSSRYLVKRTGEKVFLECVQDMDHENMFWYRQDPGLGLRLIYFSYDVKMKEKGDIPEGYSVSREKKERFSLILESASTNQTSMYLCAGDTGNTEAFFGQGTRLTVV.

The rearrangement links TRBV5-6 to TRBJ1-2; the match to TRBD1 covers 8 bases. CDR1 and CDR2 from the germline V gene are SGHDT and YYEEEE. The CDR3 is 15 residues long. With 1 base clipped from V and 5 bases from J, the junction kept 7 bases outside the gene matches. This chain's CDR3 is CASSLWRTGGYGYTF. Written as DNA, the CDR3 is TGTGCCAGCAGCTTGTGGCGAACAGGGGGGTATGGCTACACCTTC.

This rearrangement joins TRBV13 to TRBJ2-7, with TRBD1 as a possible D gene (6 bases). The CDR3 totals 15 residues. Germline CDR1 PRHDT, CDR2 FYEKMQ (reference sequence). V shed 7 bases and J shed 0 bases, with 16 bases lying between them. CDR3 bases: TGTGCCAGCAAGGCCGGACAGTTCAGCTCCTACGAGCAGTACTTC. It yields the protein CASKAGQFSSYEQYF. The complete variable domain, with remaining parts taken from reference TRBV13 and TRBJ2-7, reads AAGVIQSPRHLIKEKRETATLKCYPIPRHDTVYWYQQGPGQDPQFLISFYEKMQSDKGSIPDRFSAQQFSDYHSELNMSSLELGDSALYFCASKAGQFSSYEQYFGPGTRLTVT.

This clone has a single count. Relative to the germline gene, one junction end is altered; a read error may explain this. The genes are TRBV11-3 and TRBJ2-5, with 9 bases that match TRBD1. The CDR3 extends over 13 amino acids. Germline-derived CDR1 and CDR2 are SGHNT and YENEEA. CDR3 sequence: CASSGQGQETQYF. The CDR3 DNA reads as TGCGCCAGCAGCGGACAGGGGCAAGAGACCCAGTACTTC.

The CDR3 is CASSAHGGVAETQYF. CDR3 in DNA: TGTGCCAGCAGCGCCCATGGGGGGGTAGCAGAGACCCAGTACTTC. The chain has TRBV9 and TRBJ2-5; 7 nucleotides line up with TRBD2. J gave up 4 bases and V 3 bases, and 9 bases lay outside the gene matches. The CDR3 consists of 15 residues. Germline CDR1 SGDLS, CDR2 YYNGEE. The entire variable domain, with the rest obtained from reference TRBV9 and TRBJ2-5, is as follows: DSGVTQTPKHLITATGQRVTLRCSPRSGDLSVYWYQQSLDQGLQFLIQYYNGEERAKGNILERFSAQQFPDLHSELNLSSLELGDSALYFCASSAHGGVAETQYFGPGTRLLVL.

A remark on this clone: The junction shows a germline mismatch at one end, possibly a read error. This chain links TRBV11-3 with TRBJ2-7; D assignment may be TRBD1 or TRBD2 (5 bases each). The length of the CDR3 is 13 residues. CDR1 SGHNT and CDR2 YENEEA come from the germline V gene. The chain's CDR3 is CASSLATEYEQYF. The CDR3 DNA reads TGCGCCAGCAGCTTAGCGACAGAGTACGAGCAGTACTTC.

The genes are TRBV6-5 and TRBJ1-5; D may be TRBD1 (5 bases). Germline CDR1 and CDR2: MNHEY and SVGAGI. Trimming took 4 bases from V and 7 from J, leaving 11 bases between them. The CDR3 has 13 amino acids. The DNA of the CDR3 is TGTGCCAGCAGTTTAGGGGCATCACAGCCCCAGCATTTT. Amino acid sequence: CASSLGASQPQHF.

The CDR3 region is CASSYSGQGAPGYTF. In nucleotides, the CDR3 is TGTGCCAGCAGTTACTCGGGACAGGGGGCGCCTGGCTACACCTTC. V and J are TRBV6-5 and TRBJ1-2, with 12 positions matching TRBD1. The CDR3 runs to 15 residues. Germline V gene data show CDR1 as MNHEY and CDR2 as SVGAGI. Germline trimming cut 0 bases from V and 7 bases from J; bases unmatched to any gene: 3.

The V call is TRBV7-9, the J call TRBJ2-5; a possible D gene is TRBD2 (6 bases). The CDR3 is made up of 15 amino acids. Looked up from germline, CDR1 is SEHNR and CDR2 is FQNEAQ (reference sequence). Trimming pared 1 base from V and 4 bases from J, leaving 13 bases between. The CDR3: CASSLVQEGGETQYF. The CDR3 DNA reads TGTGCCAGCAGCTTAGTCCAGGAGGGTGGAGAGACCCAGTACTTC. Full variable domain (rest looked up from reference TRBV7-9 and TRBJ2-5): DTGVSQNPRHKITKRGQNVTFRCDPISEHNRLYWYRQTLGQGPEFLTYFQNEAQLEKSRLLSDRFSAERPKGSFSTLEIQRTEQGDSAMYLCASSLVQEGGETQYFGPGTRLLVL.

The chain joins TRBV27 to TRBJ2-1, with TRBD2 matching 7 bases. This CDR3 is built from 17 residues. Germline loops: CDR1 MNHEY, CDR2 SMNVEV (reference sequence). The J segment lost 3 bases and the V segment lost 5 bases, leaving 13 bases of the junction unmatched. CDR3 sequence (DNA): TGTGCCAGCAGTCCCGGGGCGGGCGGGAGCGGCTACAATGAGCAGTTCTTC. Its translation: CASSPGAGGSGYNEQFF.

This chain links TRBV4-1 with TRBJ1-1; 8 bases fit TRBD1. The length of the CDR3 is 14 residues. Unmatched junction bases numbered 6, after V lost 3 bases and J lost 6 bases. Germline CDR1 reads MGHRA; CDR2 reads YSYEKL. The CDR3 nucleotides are TGCGCCAGCAGCCATGGACAGGGCTTCCCTGAAGCTTTCTTT. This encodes CASSHGQGFPEAFF.

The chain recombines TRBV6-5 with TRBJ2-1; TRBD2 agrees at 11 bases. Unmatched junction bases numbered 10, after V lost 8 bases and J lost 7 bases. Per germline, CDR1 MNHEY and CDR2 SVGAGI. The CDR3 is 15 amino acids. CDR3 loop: CASGPLAGDTNEQFF. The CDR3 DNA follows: TGTGCCAGCGGCCCACTAGCGGGAGATACAAATGAGCAGTTCTTC.

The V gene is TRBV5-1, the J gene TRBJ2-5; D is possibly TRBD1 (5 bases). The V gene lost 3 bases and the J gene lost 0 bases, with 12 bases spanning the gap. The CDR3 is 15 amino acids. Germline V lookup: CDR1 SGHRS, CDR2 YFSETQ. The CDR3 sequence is CASSYPEDNQETQYF. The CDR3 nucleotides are TGCGCCAGCAGCTACCCCGAGGACAACCAAGAGACCCAGTACTTC.

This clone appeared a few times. CDR3 sequence reads: CSVERQSGTGDGYTF. CDR3 coding DNA: TGCAGCGTTGAAAGGCAGAGCGGGACAGGGGACGGCTACACCTTC. This rearrangement joins TRBV29-1 to TRBJ1-2, with 10 bases matching TRBD1. CDR1 is SQVTM and CDR2 is ANQGSEA in the germline V gene. This CDR3 is 15 amino acids long. The V and J ends lost 2 bases and 8 bases, in that order; junction bases with no gene match: 11.

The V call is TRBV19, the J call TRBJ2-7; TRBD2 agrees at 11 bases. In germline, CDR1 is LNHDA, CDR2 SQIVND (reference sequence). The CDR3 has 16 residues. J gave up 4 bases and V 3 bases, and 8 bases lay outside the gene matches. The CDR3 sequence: CASSISSTSGIYEQYF. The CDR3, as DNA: TGTGCCAGTAGTATCTCTTCGACTAGCGGGATTTACGAGCAGTACTTC.

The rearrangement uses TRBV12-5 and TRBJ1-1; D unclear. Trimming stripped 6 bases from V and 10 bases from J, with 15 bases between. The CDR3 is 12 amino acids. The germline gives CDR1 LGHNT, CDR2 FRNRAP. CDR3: CASGNPSGGAFF. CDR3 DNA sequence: TGTGCTAGTGGCAACCCCTCCGGCGGAGCTTTCTTT.

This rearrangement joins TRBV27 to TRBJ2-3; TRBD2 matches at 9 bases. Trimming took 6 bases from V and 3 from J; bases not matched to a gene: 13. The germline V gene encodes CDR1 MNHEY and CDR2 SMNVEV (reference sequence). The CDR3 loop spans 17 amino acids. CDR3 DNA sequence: TGTGCCAGCAGCTTAAGGTCGCGGGAGGGCCCAACAGATACGCAGTATTTT. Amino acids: CASSLRSREGPTDTQYF.

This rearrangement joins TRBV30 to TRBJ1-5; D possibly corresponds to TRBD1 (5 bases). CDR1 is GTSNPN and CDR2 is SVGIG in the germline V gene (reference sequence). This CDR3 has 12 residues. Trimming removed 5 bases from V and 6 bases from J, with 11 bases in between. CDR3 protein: CAWSQGGQPQHF. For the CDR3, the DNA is TGTGCCTGGTCCCAGGGCGGTCAGCCCCAGCATTTT.

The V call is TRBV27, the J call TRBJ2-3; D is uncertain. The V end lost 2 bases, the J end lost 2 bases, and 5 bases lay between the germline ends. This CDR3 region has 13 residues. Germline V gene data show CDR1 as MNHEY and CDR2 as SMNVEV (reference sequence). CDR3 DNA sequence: TGTGCCAGCAGTTTAACTTACACAGATACGCAGTATTTT. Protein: CASSLTYTDTQYF.

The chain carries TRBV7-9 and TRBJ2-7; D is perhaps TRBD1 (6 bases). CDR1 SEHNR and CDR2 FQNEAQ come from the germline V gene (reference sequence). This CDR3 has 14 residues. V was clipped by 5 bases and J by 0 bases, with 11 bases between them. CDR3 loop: CASSLTGSSYEQYF. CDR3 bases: TGTGCCAGCAGCCTGACAGGTAGCTCCTACGAGCAGTACTTC.

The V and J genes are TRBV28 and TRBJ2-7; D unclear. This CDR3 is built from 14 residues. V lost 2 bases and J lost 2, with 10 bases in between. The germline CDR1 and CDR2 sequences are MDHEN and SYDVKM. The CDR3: CASSLVAAAYEQYF. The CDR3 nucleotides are TGTGCCAGCAGTTTAGTGGCGGCGGCCTACGAGCAGTACTTC. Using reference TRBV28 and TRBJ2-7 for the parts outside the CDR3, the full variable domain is DVKVTQSSRYLVKRTGEKVFLECVQDMDHENMFWYRQDPGLGLRLIYFSYDVKMKEKGDIPEGYSVSREKKERFSLILESASTNQTSMYLCASSLVAAAYEQYFGPGTRLTVT.

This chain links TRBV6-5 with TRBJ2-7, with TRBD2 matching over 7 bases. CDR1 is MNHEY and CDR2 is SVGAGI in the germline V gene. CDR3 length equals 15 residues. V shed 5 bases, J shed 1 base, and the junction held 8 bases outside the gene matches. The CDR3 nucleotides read TGTGCCAGCAGTCACGGGGGGTGGGGGTCCTACGAGCAGTACTTC. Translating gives CASSHGGWGSYEQYF.

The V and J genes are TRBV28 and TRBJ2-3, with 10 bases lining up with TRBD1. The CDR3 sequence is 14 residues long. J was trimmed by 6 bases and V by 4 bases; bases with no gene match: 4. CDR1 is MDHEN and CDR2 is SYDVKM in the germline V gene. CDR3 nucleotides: TGTGCCAGCAGTTCGGACAGGGGGAGCGATACGCAGTATTTT. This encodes CASSSDRGSDTQYF. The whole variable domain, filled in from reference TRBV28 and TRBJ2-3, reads DVKVTQSSRYLVKRTGEKVFLECVQDMDHENMFWYRQDPGLGLRLIYFSYDVKMKEKGDIPEGYSVSREKKERFSLILESASTNQTSMYLCASSSDRGSDTQYFGPGTRLTVL.

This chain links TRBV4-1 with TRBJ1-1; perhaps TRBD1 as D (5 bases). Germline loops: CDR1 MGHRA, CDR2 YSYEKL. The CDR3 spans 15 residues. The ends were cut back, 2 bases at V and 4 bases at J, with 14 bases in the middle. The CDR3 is CASSQPGEGRTEAFF. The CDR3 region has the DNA TGCGCCAGCAGCCAACCGGGGGAGGGGCGCACTGAAGCTTTCTTT.